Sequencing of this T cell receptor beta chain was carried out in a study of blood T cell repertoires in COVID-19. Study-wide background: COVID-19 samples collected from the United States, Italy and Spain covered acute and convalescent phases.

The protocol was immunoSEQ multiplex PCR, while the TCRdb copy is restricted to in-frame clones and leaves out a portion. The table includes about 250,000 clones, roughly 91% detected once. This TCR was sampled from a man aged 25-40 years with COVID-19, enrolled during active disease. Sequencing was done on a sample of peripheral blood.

The CDR3 DNA is TGTGCCATCAGCCAACTAGCGGGGGGGCCCAACGAGCAGTACTTC. The encoded protein is CAISQLAGGPNEQYF. This chain joins TRBV10-3 and TRBJ2-7, with TRBD2 identical over 13 bases. The junction had 7 bases not matched to a gene; V was cut back by 6 bases and J by 5 bases. This CDR3 comprises 15 residues. The V gene's germline CDR1 is ENHRY and CDR2 SYGVKD.